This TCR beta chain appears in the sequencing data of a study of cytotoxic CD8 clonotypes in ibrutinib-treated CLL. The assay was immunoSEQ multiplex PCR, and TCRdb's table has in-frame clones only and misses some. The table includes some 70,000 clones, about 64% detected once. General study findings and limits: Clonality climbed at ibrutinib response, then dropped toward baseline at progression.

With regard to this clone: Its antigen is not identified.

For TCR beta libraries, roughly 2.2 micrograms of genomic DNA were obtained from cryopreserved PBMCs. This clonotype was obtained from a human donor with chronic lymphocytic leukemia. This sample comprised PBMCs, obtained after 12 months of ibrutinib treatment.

The CDR3 region has the DNA TGTGCCAGCAGTCGTGGGGGGCAGTCCTACGAGCAGTACTTC. Its protein is CASSRGGQSYEQYF. V usage is TRBV6-1 and J usage is TRBJ2-7; D possibly matches TRBD1 or TRBD2 (6 bases each). Deletions cut 5 bases from V and 1 base from J, with 12 bases between. This CDR3 is 14 amino acids long. CDR1 and CDR2 from the germline V gene are MNHNS and SASEGT.